These 14 T cell receptor beta chains were all obtained from the same sample, sequenced in a study of T cells in Graves' hyperthyroidism and ophthalmopathy (dated by TCRdb to the late 2010s). Library construction relied on multiplex PCR. Sequencer: Illumina HiSeq 2000. Amplification of TCR beta CDR3 regions was carried out from RNA transcripts. The first round of RT-PCR for the TCR CDR3 was performed with the HTBI primer set and the Qiagen OneStep RT-PCR kit. TCRdb handled the public reads itself, with Q25 trimming in fastp and clone calling in MiXCR, and kept productive beta chains. Every CDR3 protein is listed once, alongside the most common genes and DNA of its rows. In all, the sample holds 210,000 or so distinct CDR3 sequences, and more than 15% of those were seen once. The top ten clones comprise roughly 50% of the sample. Sequenced sample: blood. Receptors were obtained from a man aged 45-60 years with Graves' hyperthyroidism.

There are a few counts of this clonotype. The rearrangement uses TRBV20-1 and TRBJ2-5, with D unresolved. The CDR3 length is 13 residues. V was shortened by 5 bases and J by 0 bases, with 10 bases between the two germline ends. Per the germline V gene, CDR1 is DFQATT and CDR2 is SNEGSKA (reference sequence). For the CDR3, the DNA is TGCAGTGCTTATCAAGAGTACCAAGAGACCCAGTACTTC. The encoded protein is CSAYQEYQETQYF.

This clonotype has more than one count but fewer than ten. The chain combines TRBV9 with TRBJ2-7; 7 bases align to TRBD2. The V gene end was trimmed by 0 bases and the J gene end by 0 bases; junction bases not matched to a gene: 6. This CDR3 is built from 16 residues. Looked up from germline, CDR1 is SGDLS and CDR2 is YYNGEE. The CDR3 here is CASSVGSSGGSYEQYF. Here the CDR3 DNA reads TGTGCCAGCAGCGTAGGCTCTAGCGGTGGCTCCTACGAGCAGTACTTC. The entire variable domain, with the rest obtained from reference TRBV9 and TRBJ2-7, is as follows: DSGVTQTPKHLITATGQRVTLRCSPRSGDLSVYWYQQSLDQGLQFLIQYYNGEERAKGNILERFSAQQFPDLHSELNLSSLELGDSALYFCASSVGSSGGSYEQYFGPGTRLTVT.

The chain's CDR3 is CSAETASYEQYF. CDR3 in DNA: TGCAGTGCCGAGACAGCCTCCTACGAGCAGTACTTC. This chain uses TRBV20-1 with TRBJ2-7, with a possible D match to TRBD1 (5 bases). Per the germline V gene, CDR1 is DFQATT and CDR2 is SNEGSKA (reference sequence). V was clipped by 6 bases and J by 0 bases, with 9 bases between them. The length of the CDR3 is 12 residues.

Ten or more counts support this clonotype. The chain joins TRBV20-1 to TRBJ2-7, with D perhaps assigned TRBD1 or TRBD2 (5 bases each). Between the trimmed V and J ends, which lost 1 base and 5 bases, there was a span of 18 bases. Per germline, CDR1 DFQATT and CDR2 SNEGSKA (reference sequence). The CDR3 has 15 residues. Here the CDR3 DNA reads TGCAGTGCTAGAGGGGGGAAGGGCGGATTCGACGAGCAGTACTTC. It is translated as CSARGGKGGFDEQYF.

This clonotype has a handful of counts. The CDR3 sequence: CAISESGGRFGTDTQYF. CDR3 coding DNA: TGTGCCATCAGTGAGTCCGGCGGGAGATTTGGGACAGATACGCAGTATTTT. V is TRBV10-3 and J is TRBJ2-3; 7 bases map to TRBD2. J gave up 3 bases and V 0 bases, and 9 bases lay outside the gene matches. CDR1 and CDR2 (germline): ENHRY, SYGVKD. This CDR3 region has 17 residues.

This clonotype was picked up many times. The chain couples TRBV7-9 to TRBJ2-7; TRBD1 or TRBD2 may be the D gene (5 bases each). Germline lookup yields CDR1 SEHNR and CDR2 FQNEAQ (reference sequence). This CDR3 has 15 residues. Trimming took off 6 bases at V and 4 bases at J, with 19 bases between the two ends. As DNA, the CDR3 is TGTGCCAGCAGTAAACCGGGACGATGGGTTTACGAGCAGTACTTC. Protein sequence: CASSKPGRWVYEQYF.

This clonotype occurred many times. V and J are TRBV6-1 and TRBJ2-7; 7 bases are a match to TRBD2. The germline gives CDR1 MNHNS, CDR2 SASEGT. J was trimmed by 5 bases and V by 8 bases; bases with no gene match: 9. The CDR3 consists of 13 residues. This chain's CDR3 is CASGRGPSDEQYF. The CDR3 nucleotides are TGTGCCAGCGGGAGGGGCCCGAGCGACGAGCAGTACTTC.

V and J are TRBV19 and TRBJ1-4; 9 bases are a match to TRBD1. Trimming took 8 bases from V and 6 from J; bases not matched to a gene: 7. The V gene's germline CDR1 is LNHDA and CDR2 SQIVND (reference sequence). CDR3 length: 14 residues. CDR3 loop: CASRRQGEDEKLFF. For the CDR3, the DNA is TGTGCCAGTCGACGACAGGGGGAAGATGAAAAACTGTTTTTT.

This clonotype occurred many times. The chain links TRBV28 to TRBJ2-7; no clear D. The germline V and J ends were trimmed by 6 bases and 3 bases, with 15 bases remaining between them. Germline V gene data show CDR1 as MDHEN and CDR2 as SYDVKM. The CDR3 has 14 amino acids. The chain's CDR3 is CASSSQAWFYEQYF. The CDR3 coding sequence is TGTGCCAGCAGCTCTCAAGCGTGGTTCTACGAGCAGTACTTC.

This chain uses TRBV15 with TRBJ2-7, with D hard to call. The J call is doubtful: the DNA matches TRBJ2-1 better. Germline V gene data show CDR1 as LNHNV and CDR2 as YYDKDF (reference sequence). This CDR3 has 15 amino acids. Written as DNA, the CDR3 is TGTGCCACCAGCAGAGATCAGGACCCCTCCTACGAGCAGTTCTTC. This gives the protein CATSRDQDPSYEQFF.

This clonotype was recorded many times. The genes are TRBV10-1 and TRBJ2-5; TRBD1 matches at 9 bases. CDR3 length equals 17 residues. After removal of 2 bases from V and 2 bases from J, the junction contained 9 bases not matched to a gene. Germline values: CDR1 WNHNN, CDR2 SYGVQD (reference sequence). This CDR3 is CASSETPPGQGQETQYF. DNA for the CDR3: TGCGCCAGCAGTGAGACCCCTCCGGGACAGGGTCAAGAGACCCAGTACTTC.

The CDR3 DNA is TGTGCCAGCAGTTTAATCGGGCTAGCGGGAAACATAGCCAAAAACATTCAGTACTTC. Translating gives CASSLIGLAGNIAKNIQYF. The genes are TRBV28 and TRBJ2-4, with 9 positions matching TRBD2. In germline, CDR1 is MDHEN, CDR2 SYDVKM. This CDR3 contains 19 residues. The junction had 11 bases not matched to a gene; V was cut back by 2 bases and J by 0 bases. The full variable domain, rest sourced from reference TRBV28 and TRBJ2-4, is DVKVTQSSRYLVKRTGEKVFLECVQDMDHENMFWYRQDPGLGLRLIYFSYDVKMKEKGDIPEGYSVSREKKERFSLILESASTNQTSMYLCASSLIGLAGNIAKNIQYFGAGTRLSVL.

The chain uses TRBV5-1 and TRBJ2-7, with 9 nucleotides matching TRBD1. The CDR3 has 15 amino acids. Germline lookup yields CDR1 SGHRS and CDR2 YFSETQ. The V segment lost 2 bases and the J segment 5 bases; nucleotides outside the gene matches: 8. The CDR3: CASSFVSTGGNEQYF. DNA of the CDR3: TGCGCCAGCAGCTTTGTTTCGACAGGGGGTAACGAGCAGTACTTC.

This rearrangement joins TRBV4-3 to TRBJ1-6; D ambiguous. V lost 0 bases to trimming and J lost 12 bases, with 9 bases between them. The CDR3 totals 13 residues. Per the germline V gene, CDR1 is LGHNA and CDR2 is YSLEER. CDR3 protein: CASSQDRSLPLHF. In nucleotides, the CDR3 is TGCGCCAGCAGCCAAGACCGGTCTTTACCCCTCCACTTT.